A single sample is the source of the 10 T cell receptor beta chains below, sequenced in a study of Tregs in tolerant kidney transplant recipients. Assay used: immunoSEQ multiplex PCR; TCRdb lists only in-frame clones, some missing. The sample has about 50,000 clones; around nine tenths are singletons. Recipients received nonmyeloablative bone marrow transplants from related graft donors, with transient mixed chimerism. The sequenced sample was CD8+ T cells from blood (PBMCs), obtained 12 months after the transplant. These receptors were taken from a human patient who received a combined kidney and bone marrow transplant. T cells may partly derive from the graft donor.

The chain recombines TRBV5-1 with TRBJ2-2, with TRBD1 identical over 7 bases. Trimming took 2 bases from V and 6 from J; bases not matched to a gene: 4. CDR1 SGHRS and CDR2 YFSETQ come from the germline V gene. This CDR3 is 14 amino acids long. The CDR3 reads CASSFHTGAGELFF. The CDR3, as DNA: TGCGCCAGCAGCTTCCATACAGGGGCCGGGGAGCTGTTTTTT.

This rearrangement joins TRBV12-5 to TRBJ2-1; 11 nucleotides match TRBD2. The CDR3 runs 18 residues. The germline gives CDR1 LGHNT, CDR2 FRNRAP. V lost 0 bases and J lost 2; bases outside the gene matches: 6. The DNA for the CDR3 is TGTGCTAGTGGTTTGGTATTAACTAGCGGGGGAGCCTACAATGAGCAGTTCTTC. Its translation: CASGLVLTSGGAYNEQFF.

This chain links TRBV5-4 with TRBJ2-5, with a tentative D call TRBD2 (5 bases). This CDR3 has 15 amino acids. The V gene's germline CDR1 is SGHNT and CDR2 YYREEE (reference sequence). V was clipped by 1 base and J by 5 bases, with 15 bases between them. The DNA for the CDR3 is TGTGCCAGCAGCTTGTTACCGGGAAGAAGGGAGACCCAGTACTTC. Protein: CASSLLPGRRETQYF.

The CDR3 DNA follows: TGTGCCAGCAGTCCCGTCGAGGTCATGAACACTGAAGCTTTCTTT. Translating gives CASSPVEVMNTEAFF. The rearrangement links TRBV28 to TRBJ1-1; D not resolved. Trimming removed 5 bases from V and 0 bases from J, with 13 bases in between. CDR1 and CDR2 from the germline V gene are MDHEN and SYDVKM. This CDR3 is built from 15 residues.

The chain joins TRBV7-9 to TRBJ2-7; D is ambiguous. The germline V gene has CDR1 SEHNR and CDR2 FQNEAQ (reference sequence). The ends were cut back, 5 bases at V and 2 bases at J, with 4 bases in the middle. This CDR3 has 11 amino acids. DNA of the CDR3: TGTGCCAGCAGCCCGGCCTACGAGCAGTACTTC. Its protein product is CASSPAYEQYF.

Note on this clone: Relative to the germline gene, one junction end is altered; a read error may explain this. This same CDR3 is encoded by further DNA sequences in the sample. The chain uses TRBV4-1 and TRBJ2-7; D remains unclear. This CDR3 has 14 residues. Per the germline V gene, CDR1 is MGHRA and CDR2 is YSYEKL. The CDR3 spells CASSQVASSYEQYF. CDR3 in DNA: TGCGCTAGCAGCCAAGTGGCTAGCTCCTACGAGCAGTACTTC.

The V call is TRBV13, the J call TRBJ2-2, with D possibly TRBD2 on 5 matching bases. V lost 5 bases and J lost 4, with 14 bases in between. The V gene's germline CDR1 is PRHDT and CDR2 FYEKMQ (reference sequence). The CDR3 is 15 amino acids. CDR3 DNA: TGTGCCAGCAGCCCGTCGGCGGGTCGCACCGGGGAGCTGTTTTTT. It encodes CASSPSAGRTGELFF.

The rearrangement uses TRBV19 and TRBJ2-1, with 8 bases matching TRBD2. V lost 3 bases, J lost 4 bases, and 5 bases stayed unmatched. Germline V gives CDR1 LNHDA, CDR2 SQIVND (reference sequence). This CDR3 spans 15 amino acids. CDR3 in DNA: TGTGCCAGTAGTATTGGGACTAGTAAATACAATGAGCAGTTCTTC. The encoded protein is CASSIGTSKYNEQFF.

This chain joins TRBV14 and TRBJ2-3; no firm D call. The CDR3 is 13 residues long. V was shortened by 6 bases and J by 4 bases, with 11 bases between the two germline ends. The germline V gene encodes CDR1 SGHDN and CDR2 FVKESK. The CDR3 nucleotides read TGTGCCAGCAGTTTGATTGGGCCAGATACGCAGTATTTT. Its protein is CASSLIGPDTQYF.

The chain links TRBV27 to TRBJ2-7, with TRBD1 as a possible D gene (6 bases). This CDR3 is 14 amino acids long. CDR1 and CDR2 from the germline V gene are MNHEY and SMNVEV (reference sequence). The V gene lost 4 bases and the J gene lost 3 bases, with 13 bases spanning the gap. CDR3 in DNA: TGTGCCAGCAGTTACCGGGACAAGAGCTACGAGCAGTACTTC. Its protein product is CASSYRDKSYEQYF.